This T cell receptor (beta chain) was captured in a study of T cells expressing NK-cell markers. After re-calling the 5' RACE reads, TCRdb lists one entry per CDR3 protein, DNA absent. In total, the table holds 350,000 to 500,000 distinct CDR3 sequences. CDR3 length: 13 residues. Germline assignment: CDR1 KGHDR and CDR2 SFDVKD. The chain recombines TRBV24-1 with TRBJ1-4. Material for sequencing was blood T cells: a sorted CD56 or NKG2C T cell subset, CD4+ or CD8+ T cells, or bulk PBMC T cells (not recorded which). This receptor was identified in a woman aged 18 to 75 in good health. This chain's CDR3 is CATSGQEGEKLFF.